Sequencing of this T cell receptor beta chain was carried out in a study of blood T cell repertoires in COVID-19. At the level of the study: Samples representing acute and convalescent COVID-19 were sourced from the United States, Italy and Spain. T cells, B-cell-depleted T cells, or PBMCs supplied cDNA or gDNA.

CDR3 length equals 15 residues. Per germline, CDR1 LGHDT and CDR2 YNNKEL (reference sequence). V was pared by 0 bases and J by 6 bases, with 12 bases between. Authors' data handling: Reference gene primer amplification in the assay estimated nucleated cell counts. Method: immunoSEQ multiplex PCR; TCRdb's copy keeps in-frame clones and lacks some. V and J calls and clone size are as listed in that table; D and trimming were resolved from the DNA. The repertoire consists of about 80,000 clones, with roughly four fifths occurring once and the leading ten covering about 17%. The clonotype comes from a man between 70 and 80 years old with active or convalescent COVID-19. The sequencing input was peripheral blood. This sequence joins TRBV3-1 (or the pseudogene TRBV3-2) and TRBJ1-5; D might be TRBD1 (6 bases). The CDR3 DNA follows: TGTGCCAGCAGCCAAGAAGGTCAGGGGTTTCAGCCCCAGCATTTT. It encodes CASSQEGQGFQPQHF.